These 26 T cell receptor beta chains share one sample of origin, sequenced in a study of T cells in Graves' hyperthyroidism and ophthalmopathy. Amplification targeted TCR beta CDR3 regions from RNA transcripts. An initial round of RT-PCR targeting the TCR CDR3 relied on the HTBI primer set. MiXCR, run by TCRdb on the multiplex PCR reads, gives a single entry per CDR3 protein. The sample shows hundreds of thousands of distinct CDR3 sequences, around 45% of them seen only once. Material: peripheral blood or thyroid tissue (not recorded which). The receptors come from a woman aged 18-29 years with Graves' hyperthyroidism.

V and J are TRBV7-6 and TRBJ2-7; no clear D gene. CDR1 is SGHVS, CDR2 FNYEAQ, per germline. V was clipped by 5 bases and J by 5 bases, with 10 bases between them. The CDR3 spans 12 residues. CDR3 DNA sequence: TGTGCCAGCAGCCTCCTCGGGCACGAGCAGTACTTC. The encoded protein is CASSLLGHEQYF. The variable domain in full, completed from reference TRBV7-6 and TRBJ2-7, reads GAGVSQSPRYKVTKRGQDVALRCDPISGHVSLYWYRQALGQGPEFLTYFNYEAQQDKSGLPNDRFSAERPEGSISTLTIQRTEQRDSAMYRCASSLLGHEQYFGPGTRLTVT.

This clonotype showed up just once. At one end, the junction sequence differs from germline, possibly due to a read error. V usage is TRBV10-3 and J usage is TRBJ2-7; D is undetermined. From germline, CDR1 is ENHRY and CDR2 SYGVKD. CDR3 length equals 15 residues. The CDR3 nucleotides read TGTGCCATCGGTGAGAAGCGTCATCCCACGTACGAGCAGTACTTC. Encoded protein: CAIGEKRHPTYEQYF.

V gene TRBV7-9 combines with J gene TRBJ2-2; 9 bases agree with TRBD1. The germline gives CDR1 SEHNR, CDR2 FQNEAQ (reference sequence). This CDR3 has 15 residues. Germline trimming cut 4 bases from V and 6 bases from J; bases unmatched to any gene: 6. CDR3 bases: TGTGCCAGCAGCTCAACAGGGGGCGCTTCCGGGGAGCTGTTTTTT. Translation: CASSSTGGASGELFF. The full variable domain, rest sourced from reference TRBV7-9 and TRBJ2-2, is DTGVSQNPRHKITKRGQNVTFRCDPISEHNRLYWYRQTLGQGPEFLTYFQNEAQLEKSRLLSDRFSAERPKGSFSTLEIQRTEQGDSAMYLCASSSTGGASGELFFGEGSRLTVL.

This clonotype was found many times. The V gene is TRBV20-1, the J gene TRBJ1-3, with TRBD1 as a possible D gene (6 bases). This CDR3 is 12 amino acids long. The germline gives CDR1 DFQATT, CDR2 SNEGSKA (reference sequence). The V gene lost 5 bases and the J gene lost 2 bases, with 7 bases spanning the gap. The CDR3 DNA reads TGCAGTGCTTACAGGGCTGGAAACACCATATATTTT. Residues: CSAYRAGNTIYF.

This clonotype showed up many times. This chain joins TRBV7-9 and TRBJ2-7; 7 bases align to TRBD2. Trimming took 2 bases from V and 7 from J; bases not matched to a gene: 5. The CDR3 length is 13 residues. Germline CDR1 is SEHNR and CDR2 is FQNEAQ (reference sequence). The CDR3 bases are TGTGCCAGCAGCTTATATGCGGGGGAAGAGCAGTACTTC. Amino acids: CASSLYAGEEQYF.

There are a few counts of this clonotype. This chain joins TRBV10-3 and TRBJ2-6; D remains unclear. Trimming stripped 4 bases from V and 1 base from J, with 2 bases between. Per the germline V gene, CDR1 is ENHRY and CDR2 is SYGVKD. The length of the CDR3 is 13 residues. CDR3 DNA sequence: TGTGCCATCAGTGCTTCTGGGGCCAACGTCCTGACTTTC. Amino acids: CAISASGANVLTF.

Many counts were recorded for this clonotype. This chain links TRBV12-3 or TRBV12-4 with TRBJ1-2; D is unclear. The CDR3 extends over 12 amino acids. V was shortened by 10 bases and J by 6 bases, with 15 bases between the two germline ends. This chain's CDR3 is CAIREGSHGYTF. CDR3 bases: TGTGCCATCCGTGAGGGATCCCATGGCTACACCTTC.

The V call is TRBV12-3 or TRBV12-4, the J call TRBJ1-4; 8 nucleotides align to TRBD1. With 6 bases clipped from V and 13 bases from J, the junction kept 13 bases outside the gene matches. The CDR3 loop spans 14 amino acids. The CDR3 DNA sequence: TGTGCCAGCAGCGCTAGACAGGGGAGAGGAACACTGTTTTTT. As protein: CASSARQGRGTLFF.

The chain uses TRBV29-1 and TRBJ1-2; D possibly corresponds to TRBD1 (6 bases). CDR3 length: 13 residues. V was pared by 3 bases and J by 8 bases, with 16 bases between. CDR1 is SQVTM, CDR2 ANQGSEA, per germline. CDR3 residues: CSVDGAGDHGYTF. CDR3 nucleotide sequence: TGCAGCGTTGATGGGGCAGGGGATCACGGCTACACCTTC. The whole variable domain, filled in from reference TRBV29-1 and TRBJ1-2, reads SAVISQKPSRDICQRGTSLTIQCQVDSQVTMMFWYRQQPGQSLTLIATANQGSEATYESGFVIDKFPISRPNLTFSTLTVSNMSPEDSSIYLCSVDGAGDHGYTFGSGTRLTVV.

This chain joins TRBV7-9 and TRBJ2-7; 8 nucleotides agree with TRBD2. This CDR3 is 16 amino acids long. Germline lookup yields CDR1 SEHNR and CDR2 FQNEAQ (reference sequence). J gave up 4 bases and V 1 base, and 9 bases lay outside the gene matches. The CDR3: CASSLDGTSIGYEQYF. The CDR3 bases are TGTGCCAGCAGCTTAGACGGGACTAGTATCGGTTACGAGCAGTACTTC.

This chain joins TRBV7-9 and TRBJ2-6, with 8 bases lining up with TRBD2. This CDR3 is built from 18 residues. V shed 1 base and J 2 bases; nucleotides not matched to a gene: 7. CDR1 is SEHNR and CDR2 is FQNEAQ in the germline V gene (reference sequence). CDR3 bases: TGTGCCAGCAGCTTAGGGCTAGCGGGCCTCCCTGGGGCCAACGTCCTGACTTTC. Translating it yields CASSLGLAGLPGANVLTF.

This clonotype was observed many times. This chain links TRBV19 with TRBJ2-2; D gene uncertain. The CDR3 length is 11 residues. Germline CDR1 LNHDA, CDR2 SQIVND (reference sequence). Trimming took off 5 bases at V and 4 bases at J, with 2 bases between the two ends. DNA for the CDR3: TGTGCCAGTAGTCCCACCGGGGAGCTGTTTTTT. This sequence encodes CASSPTGELFF.

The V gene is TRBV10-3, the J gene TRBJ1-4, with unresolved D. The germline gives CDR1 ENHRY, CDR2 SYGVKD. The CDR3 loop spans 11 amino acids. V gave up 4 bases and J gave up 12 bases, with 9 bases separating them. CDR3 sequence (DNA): TGTGCCATCAGTGCTTTTGTAGAACTGTTTTTT. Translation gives CAISAFVELFF.

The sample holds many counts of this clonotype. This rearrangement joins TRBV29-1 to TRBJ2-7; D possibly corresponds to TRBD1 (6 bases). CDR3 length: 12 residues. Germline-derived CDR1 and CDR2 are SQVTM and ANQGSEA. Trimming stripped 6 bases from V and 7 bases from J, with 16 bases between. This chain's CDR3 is CSVLGGIREQYF. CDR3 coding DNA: TGCAGCGTCTTAGGGGGAATACGGGAGCAGTACTTC.

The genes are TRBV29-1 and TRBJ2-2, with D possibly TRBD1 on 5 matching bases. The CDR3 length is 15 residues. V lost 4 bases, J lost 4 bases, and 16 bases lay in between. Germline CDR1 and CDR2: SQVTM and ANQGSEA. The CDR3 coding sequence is TGCAGCGTTGCCGAGGCTCAGGGTGGCACCGGGGAGCTGTTTTTT. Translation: CSVAEAQGGTGELFF.

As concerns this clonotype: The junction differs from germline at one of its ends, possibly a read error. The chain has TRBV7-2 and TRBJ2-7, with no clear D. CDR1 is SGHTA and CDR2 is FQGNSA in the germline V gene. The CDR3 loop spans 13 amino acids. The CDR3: CASSQDQSREQYF. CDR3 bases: TGCGCCAGCAGCCAAGACCAGTCTCGTGAGCAGTACTTC.

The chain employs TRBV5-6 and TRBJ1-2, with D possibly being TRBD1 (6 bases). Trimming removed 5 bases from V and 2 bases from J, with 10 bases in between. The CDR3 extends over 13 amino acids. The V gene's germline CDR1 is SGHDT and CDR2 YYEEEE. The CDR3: CASRFTGNYGYTF. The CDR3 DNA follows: TGTGCCAGCAGGTTCACAGGGAACTATGGCTACACCTTC.

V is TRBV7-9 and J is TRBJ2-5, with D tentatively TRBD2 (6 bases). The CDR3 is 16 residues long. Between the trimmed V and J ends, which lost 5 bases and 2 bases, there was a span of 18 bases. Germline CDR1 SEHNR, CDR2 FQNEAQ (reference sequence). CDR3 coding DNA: TGTGCCAGCAGCCAAGATTGGGTCGGGGGACAAGAGACCCAGTACTTC. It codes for CASSQDWVGGQETQYF.

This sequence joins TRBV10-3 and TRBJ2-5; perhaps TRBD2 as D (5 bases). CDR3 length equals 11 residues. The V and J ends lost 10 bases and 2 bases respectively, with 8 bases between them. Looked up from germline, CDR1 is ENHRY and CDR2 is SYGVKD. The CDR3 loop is CASWTQETQYF. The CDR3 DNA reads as TGTGCCAGCTGGACTCAAGAGACCCAGTACTTC.

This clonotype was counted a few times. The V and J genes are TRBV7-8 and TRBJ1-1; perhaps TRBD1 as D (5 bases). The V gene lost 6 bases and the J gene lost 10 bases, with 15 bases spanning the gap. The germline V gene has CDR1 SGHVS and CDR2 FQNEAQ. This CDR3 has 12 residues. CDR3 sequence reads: CASSQPGNGAFF. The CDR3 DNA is TGTGCCAGCAGTCAACCAGGGAACGGAGCTTTCTTT.

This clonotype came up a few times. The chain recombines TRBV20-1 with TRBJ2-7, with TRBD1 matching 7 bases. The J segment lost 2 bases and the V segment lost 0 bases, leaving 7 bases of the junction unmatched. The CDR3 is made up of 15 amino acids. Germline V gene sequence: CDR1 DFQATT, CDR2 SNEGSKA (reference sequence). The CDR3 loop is CSARDAQGNPYEQYF. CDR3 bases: TGCAGTGCTAGAGATGCACAGGGGAATCCCTACGAGCAGTACTTC.

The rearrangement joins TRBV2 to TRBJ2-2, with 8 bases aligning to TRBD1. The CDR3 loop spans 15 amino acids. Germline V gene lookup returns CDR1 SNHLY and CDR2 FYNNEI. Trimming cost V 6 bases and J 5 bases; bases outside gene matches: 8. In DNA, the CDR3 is TGTGCCAGCAGGGCCCGGACAGGGAAAACCGGGGAGCTGTTTTTT. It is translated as CASRARTGKTGELFF.

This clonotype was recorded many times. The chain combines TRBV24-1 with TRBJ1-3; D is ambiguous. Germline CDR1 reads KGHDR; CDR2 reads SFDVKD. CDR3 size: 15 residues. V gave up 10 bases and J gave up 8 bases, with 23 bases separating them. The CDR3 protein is CATRASEVLGDTIYF. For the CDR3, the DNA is TGTGCCACTAGGGCGTCCGAGGTCCTAGGAGACACCATATATTTT.

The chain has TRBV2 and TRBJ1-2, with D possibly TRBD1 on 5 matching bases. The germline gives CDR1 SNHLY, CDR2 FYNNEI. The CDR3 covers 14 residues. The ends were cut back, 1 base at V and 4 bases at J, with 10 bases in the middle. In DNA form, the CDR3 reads TGTGCCAGCAGTGAAGTGGGGCGAAGCTATGGCTACACCTTC. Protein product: CASSEVGRSYGYTF.

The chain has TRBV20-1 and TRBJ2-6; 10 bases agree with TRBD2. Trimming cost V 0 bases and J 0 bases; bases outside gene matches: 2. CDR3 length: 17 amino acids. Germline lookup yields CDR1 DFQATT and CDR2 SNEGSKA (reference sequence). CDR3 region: CSAREPSGSSGANVLTF. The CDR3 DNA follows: TGCAGTGCTAGAGAGCCTAGCGGGAGCTCTGGGGCCAACGTCCTGACTTTC.

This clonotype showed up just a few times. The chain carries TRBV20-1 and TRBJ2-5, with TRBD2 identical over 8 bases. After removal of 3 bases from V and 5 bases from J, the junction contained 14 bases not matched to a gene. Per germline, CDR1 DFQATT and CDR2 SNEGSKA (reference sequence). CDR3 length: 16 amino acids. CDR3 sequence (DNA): TGCAGTGCTAGCGAGCCGGGGGGAGCGGGAGTCGAGACCCAGTACTTC. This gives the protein CSASEPGGAGVETQYF.